Listed below are T cell receptor beta chains from one sample, sequenced in a study of human T cells and chemical hapten exposure. One entry per CDR3 protein, called by TCRdb with MiXCR from the RACE reads. The sample contains just over 350,000 distinct CDR3 sequences, about 6% of which appear only once. Source: whole blood, taken in connection with sensitization to the hapten diphenylcyclopropenone (DPC). Every receptor here comes from a woman aged 18-30 years with alopecia areata. Some clones in this sample may be carry-over from other donors' samples. Both conserved end residues are part of each CDR3. D genes are given only for firm matches. Size is omitted from some rows. Given values are once, few, many or a class for expanded clones.

J: TRBJ1-2
V: TRBV15
D: -
size: few
CDR3: CATSSRDSTLYGYTF
DNA: TGTGCCACCAGCAGCCGAGACAGCACACTCTATGGCTACACCTTC

J: TRBJ1-1
V: TRBV12-3/TRBV12-4
D: -
size: -
CDR3: CASSLAGGPEAFF
DNA: TGTGCCAGCAGTTTAGCAGGGGGTCCTGAAGCTTTCTTT

J: TRBJ1-1
V: TRBV6-1
D: TRBD1
size: -
CDR3: CASSEYRGNTEAFF
DNA: TGTGCCAGCAGTGAATACAGGGGTAACACTGAAGCTTTCTTT

J: TRBJ2-1
V: TRBV4-3
D: TRBD2
size: many
CDR3: CASSQAGALAGERRQFF
DNA: TGCGCCAGCAGCCAAGCCGGGGCACTAGCGGGGGAGCGAAGGCAGTTCTTC

J: TRBJ2-3
V: TRBV14
D: TRBD2
size: -
CDR3: CASSQTLAGTDTQYF
DNA: TGTGCCAGCAGCCAGACTCTAGCGGGCACAGATACGCAGTATTTT

J: TRBJ2-3
V: TRBV5-1
D: -
size: few
CDR3: CASSLPGGNTQYF
DNA: TGCGCCAGCAGCCTGCCCGGGGGAAATACGCAGTATTTT

J: TRBJ1-1
V: TRBV9
D: -
size: -
CDR3: CASSVGEGRAEAFF
DNA: TGTGCCAGCAGCGTAGGCGAAGGACGAGCTGAAGCTTTCTTT

J: TRBJ2-5
V: TRBV7-7
D: TRBD2
size: few
CDR3: CASSGRDYLETQYF
DNA: TGTGCTAGCAGCGGGCGGGACTACTTGGAGACCCAGTACTTC

J: TRBJ1-1
V: TRBV2
D: TRBD1
size: many
CDR3: CASSANTGAEAFF
DNA: TGTGCCAGCAGTGCTAATACAGGGGCTGAAGCTTTCTTT

J: TRBJ1-6
V: TRBV4-2
D: TRBD1
size: -
CDR3: CASSLDRAATYSPLHF
DNA: TGTGCCAGCAGCCTCGACAGGGCTGCAACTTATTCACCCCTCCACTTT

J: TRBJ1-2
V: TRBV19
D: -
size: once
CDR3: CASSRVTGYGYTF
DNA: TGTGCCAGTAGTAGAGTGACGGGCTATGGCTACACCTTC

J: TRBJ2-3
V: TRBV7-9
D: -
size: many
CDR3: CASSLTLRDTQYF
DNA: TGTGCCAGCAGCTTGACACTTCGAGATACGCAGTATTTT

J: TRBJ2-5
V: TRBV29-1
D: -
size: many
CDR3: CSVELTGRETQYF
DNA: TGCAGCGTTGAATTGACAGGGAGGGAGACCCAGTACTTC

J: TRBJ2-3
V: TRBV4-3
D: TRBD2
size: -
CDR3: CASSQEAGGPQVDTQYF
DNA: TGCGCCAGCAGCCAAGAAGCGGGGGGACCCCAGGTAGATACGCAGTATTTT

J: TRBJ1-1
V: TRBV5-6
D: -
size: many
CDR3: CASSWEWSAEAFF
DNA: TGTGCCAGCAGCTGGGAGTGGAGCGCTGAAGCTTTCTTT

J: TRBJ1-1
V: TRBV5-1
D: TRBD1
size: many
CDR3: CASSLGDRIVDTEAFF
DNA: TGCGCCAGCAGCTTGGGGGACAGAATTGTGGACACTGAAGCTTTCTTT

J: TRBJ1-2
V: TRBV20-1
D: -
size: many
CDR3: CSARAGLVSTYGYTF
DNA: TGCAGTGCTAGAGCAGGCCTCGTATCAACCTATGGCTACACCTTC

J: TRBJ2-2
V: TRBV7-9
D: TRBD1
size: -
CDR3: CARHPIGTGGTGELFF
DNA: TGTGCCCGGCACCCGATCGGGACAGGGGGCACCGGGGAGCTGTTTTTT

J: TRBJ2-7
V: TRBV20-1
D: -
size: few
CDR3: CSAIPGAVNYEQYF
DNA: TGCAGTGCTATTCCAGGGGCTGTAAACTACGAGCAGTACTTC

J: TRBJ1-5
V: TRBV20-1
D: -
size: many
CDR3: CSARVGSRSQPQHF
DNA: TGCAGTGCTAGGGTCGGGAGTCGGAGTCAGCCCCAGCATTTT

J: TRBJ2-5
V: TRBV20-1
D: TRBD1
size: many
CDR3: CSANKGQINQETQYF
DNA: TGCAGTGCTAATAAGGGACAGATAAACCAAGAGACCCAGTACTTC

J: TRBJ1-1
V: TRBV20-1
D: -
size: many
CDR3: CSALEQGPTEAFF
DNA: TGCAGTGCCTTAGAACAGGGCCCCACTGAAGCTTTCTTT

J: TRBJ1-1
V: TRBV11-2
D: -
size: -
CDR3: CASSSKGGLMNTEAFF
DNA: TGTGCCAGCAGCTCAAAGGGGGGCCTCATGAACACTGAAGCTTTCTTT

J: TRBJ2-2
V: TRBV19
D: -
size: -
CDR3: CASSMNPGGPDTGELFF
DNA: TGTGCCAGTAGTATGAACCCGGGGGGCCCCGACACCGGGGAGCTGTTTTTT

J: TRBJ1-6
V: TRBV7-9
D: TRBD1
size: few
CDR3: CASSIGQGENSPLHF
DNA: TGTGCCAGCAGCATCGGACAGGGGGAAAATTCACCCCTCCACTTT

J: TRBJ2-1
V: TRBV12-3/TRBV12-4
D: -
size: many
CDR3: CASTSRDISEQFF
DNA: TGTGCCAGCACGTCCCGGGACATCAGTGAGCAGTTCTTC

J: TRBJ1-2
V: TRBV4-1
D: -
size: many
CDR3: CASSQDHPGFYGYTF
DNA: TGCGCCAGCAGCCAAGATCACCCGGGGTTCTATGGCTACACCTTC

J: TRBJ1-6
V: TRBV11-2
D: TRBD1
size: few
CDR3: CASSLGIAGGPNSPLHF
DNA: TGTGCCAGCAGCTTAGGGATCGCAGGGGGCCCGAATTCACCCCTCCACTTT

J: TRBJ1-1
V: TRBV12-3/TRBV12-4
D: -
size: many
CDR3: CASTISTGNTEAFF
DNA: TGTGCCAGCACGATCTCGACAGGAAACACTGAAGCTTTCTTT

J: TRBJ2-5
V: TRBV4-2
D: TRBD2
size: -
CDR3: CASSQRGPSGGGQETQYF
DNA: TGTGCCAGCAGCCAAAGGGGCCCTAGCGGGGGGGGCCAAGAGACCCAGTACTTC

J: TRBJ2-1
V: TRBV3-1
D: -
size: -
CDR3: CASSQAASVSYNEQFF
DNA: TGTGCCAGCAGCCAAGCAGCTAGCGTTTCCTACAATGAGCAGTTCTTC

J: TRBJ2-3
V: TRBV27
D: -
size: -
CDR3: CASSLYRADTQYF
DNA: TGTGCCAGCAGTTTATACCGGGCAGATACGCAGTATTTT

J: TRBJ2-7
V: TRBV28
D: TRBD1
size: many
CDR3: CASSSPGQGSYEQYF
DNA: TGTGCCAGCAGTTCCCCGGGACAGGGGTCCTACGAGCAGTACTTC

J: TRBJ1-2
V: TRBV6-5
D: -
size: many
CDR3: CASSYSNMRANYGYTF
DNA: TGTGCCAGCAGTTACTCGAATATGAGGGCTAACTATGGCTACACCTTC

J: TRBJ2-3
V: TRBV28
D: -
size: many
CDR3: CASSLAVSSTDTQYF
DNA: TGTGCCAGCAGTTTGGCTGTCAGTAGCACAGATACGCAGTATTTT

J: TRBJ1-5
V: TRBV6-6
D: -
size: many
CDR3: CASSPEGWVDQPQHF
DNA: TGTGCCAGCAGTCCGGAGGGGTGGGTGGATCAGCCCCAGCATTTT